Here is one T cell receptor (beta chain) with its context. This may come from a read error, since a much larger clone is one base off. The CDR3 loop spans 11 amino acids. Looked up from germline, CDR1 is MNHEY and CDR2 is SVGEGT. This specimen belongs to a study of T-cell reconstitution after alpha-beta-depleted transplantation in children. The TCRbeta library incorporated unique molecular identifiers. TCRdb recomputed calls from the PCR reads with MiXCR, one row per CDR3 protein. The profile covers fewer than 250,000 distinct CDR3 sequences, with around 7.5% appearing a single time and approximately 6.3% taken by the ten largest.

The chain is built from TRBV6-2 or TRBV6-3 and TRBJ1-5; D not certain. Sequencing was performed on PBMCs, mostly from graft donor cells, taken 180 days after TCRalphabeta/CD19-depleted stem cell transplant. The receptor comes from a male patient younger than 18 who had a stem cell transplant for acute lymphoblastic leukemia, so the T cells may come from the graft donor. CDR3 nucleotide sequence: TGTGCCAACAGTTACCCCGAACCCCAGCATTTT. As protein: CANSYPEPQHF.